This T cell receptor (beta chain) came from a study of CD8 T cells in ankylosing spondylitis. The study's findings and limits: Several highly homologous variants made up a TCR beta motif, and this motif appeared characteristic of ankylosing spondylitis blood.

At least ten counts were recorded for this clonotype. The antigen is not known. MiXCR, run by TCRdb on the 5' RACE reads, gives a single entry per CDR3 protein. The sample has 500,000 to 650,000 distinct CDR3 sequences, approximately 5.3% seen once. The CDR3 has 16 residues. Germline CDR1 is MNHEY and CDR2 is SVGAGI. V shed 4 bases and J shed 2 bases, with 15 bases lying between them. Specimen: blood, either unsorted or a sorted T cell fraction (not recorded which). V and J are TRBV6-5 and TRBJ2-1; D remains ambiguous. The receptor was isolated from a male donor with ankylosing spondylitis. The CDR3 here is CASSLWAHLPYNEQFF. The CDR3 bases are TGTGCCAGCAGTTTATGGGCCCATCTTCCCTACAATGAGCAGTTCTTC.